The 16 T cell receptor beta chains below all came from one sample that was sequenced in a study of control samples from healthy donors and cancer patients. Clones were sequenced by immunoSEQ multiplex PCR, and TCRdb holds only the in-frame ones, with some missing. The sample yields about 89,000 clones, 86% seen once. The sample consisted of blood. These TCRs come from a man younger than 40 in good health.

V and J are TRBV4-1 and TRBJ1-1; TRBD1 is a possible D gene (5 bases). This CDR3 comprises 15 residues. Germline V gives CDR1 MGHRA, CDR2 YSYEKL. V was trimmed by 2 bases and J by 5 bases, leaving 15 bases between them. CDR3 bases: TGCGCCAGCAGCCAAAAGTTCGAGGGGCGGACTGAAGCTTTCTTT. As protein: CASSQKFEGRTEAFF.

V is TRBV14 and J is TRBJ2-3; possibly TRBD1 for D (5 bases). V was shortened by 5 bases and J by 4 bases, with 13 bases between the two germline ends. Looked up from germline, CDR1 is SGHDN and CDR2 is FVKESK. CDR3 size: 14 residues. The CDR3 DNA follows: TGTGCCAGCAGCTTCCTAGGGGCCGCAGATACGCAGTATTTT. This encodes CASSFLGAADTQYF.

The J gene is TRBJ1-4, the V gene TRBV4-1; D gene uncertain. Germline V gene data show CDR1 as MGHRA and CDR2 as YSYEKL. The CDR3 sequence is 17 residues long. Trimming left V 0 bases short and J 8 bases short, with 19 bases between. CDR3 sequence (DNA): TGCGCCAGCAGCCAAGAGGGCACCCACGGCTCCCGAGAAAAACTGTTTTTT. As protein: CASSQEGTHGSREKLFF.

This clone was detected only once. This sample includes further DNA sequences coding for the same CDR3. The V and J genes are TRBV9 and TRBJ1-1; 7 nucleotides match TRBD1. The CDR3 sequence is 16 residues long. Germline CDR1 is SGDLS and CDR2 is YYNGEE. J lost 1 base, V lost 4 bases, and 10 bases had no gene match. CDR3 in DNA: TGTGCCAGCAGCCCACGGGGGACAGCAGAGAACACTGAAGCTTTCTTT. Residues: CASSPRGTAENTEAFF. The whole variable domain, filled in from reference TRBV9 and TRBJ1-1, reads DSGVTQTPKHLITATGQRVTLRCSPRSGDLSVYWYQQSLDQGLQFLIQYYNGEERAKGNILERFSAQQFPDLHSELNLSSLELGDSALYFCASSPRGTAENTEAFFGQGTRLTVV.

This chain joins TRBV2 and TRBJ2-3, with 8 positions matching TRBD2. The CDR3 length is 15 residues. J lost 2 bases, V lost 5 bases, and 6 bases had no gene match. Germline V gives CDR1 SNHLY, CDR2 FYNNEI. The CDR3 coding sequence is TGTGCCAGCAGTAAGAGCGGGGGTTACACAGATACGCAGTATTTT. Its protein product is CASSKSGGYTDTQYF.

This chain uses TRBV10-3 with TRBJ2-7; the match to TRBD2 covers 8 bases. Looked up from germline, CDR1 is ENHRY and CDR2 is SYGVKD. The CDR3 spans 16 residues. The V and J ends lost 3 bases and 4 bases, in that order; junction bases with no gene match: 11. CDR3 DNA: TGTGCCATCAGTGATTTATGGGGCGCTAGCGGGTACGAGCAGTACGTC. Protein product: CAISDLWGASGYEQYV.

V and J are TRBV5-1 and TRBJ2-1, with a tentative D call TRBD2 (6 bases). Trimming cost V 4 bases and J 0 bases, with 11 bases left between them. Germline V gene data show CDR1 as SGHRS and CDR2 as YFSETQ. The CDR3 is 15 amino acids. CDR3 amino acids: CASSGGFSSYNEQFF. The CDR3, as DNA: TGCGCCAGCAGCGGGGGGTTCAGCTCCTACAATGAGCAGTTCTTC.

This clone was detected once. V is TRBV28 and J is TRBJ2-7; unclear D gene. Trimming shortened V by 6 bases and J by 2 bases, and 11 bases separated the two germline ends. There are 13 residues in the CDR3. Per germline, CDR1 MDHEN and CDR2 SYDVKM. Here the CDR3 reads CASSRTVPYEQYF. For the CDR3, the DNA is TGTGCCAGCAGCAGGACGGTCCCCTACGAGCAGTACTTC.

The V and J genes are TRBV5-4 and TRBJ1-5; TRBD1 aligns across 8 bases. Germline V gives CDR1 SGHNT, CDR2 YYREEE (reference sequence). This CDR3 has 17 residues. Unmatched junction bases numbered 9, after V lost 2 bases and J lost 2 bases. CDR3 amino acids: CASSFYRGRLGNQPQHF. The CDR3 DNA follows: TGTGCCAGCAGCTTTTACAGGGGGAGGTTGGGCAATCAGCCCCAGCATTTT.

The chain has TRBV2 and TRBJ2-5; 8 bases match TRBD2. The germline V gene encodes CDR1 SNHLY and CDR2 FYNNEI. V lost 1 base and J lost 6; bases outside the gene matches: 7. This CDR3 is 15 amino acids long. This chain's CDR3 is CASSEGTGGVKTQYF. In DNA form, the CDR3 reads TGTGCCAGCAGTGAAGGTACCGGGGGGGTCAAGACCCAGTACTTC.

The chain employs TRBV5-4 and TRBJ2-7, with D possibly matching TRBD1 (6 bases). Trimming cost V 4 bases and J 2 bases, with 13 bases left between them. Germline V gives CDR1 SGHNT, CDR2 YYREEE (reference sequence). This CDR3 has 14 amino acids. The CDR3 here is CASSPQGPTYEQYF. The CDR3 nucleotides are TGTGCCAGCAGCCCCCAGGGGCCAACCTACGAGCAGTACTTC.

The V gene is TRBV12-3 or TRBV12-4, the J gene TRBJ2-1, with D unresolved. The CDR3 consists of 11 residues. The germline V and J ends were trimmed by 5 bases and 12 bases, with 11 bases remaining between them. DNA for the CDR3: TGTGCCAGCAGTATCAGTTACCTGCAGTTCTTC. This gives the protein CASSISYLQFF.

This chain uses TRBV7-9 with TRBJ1-4, with TRBD1 matching over 8 bases. With 3 bases clipped from V and 6 bases from J, the junction kept 3 bases outside the gene matches. CDR3 length: 14 residues. In germline, CDR1 is SEHNR, CDR2 FQNEAQ (reference sequence). The CDR3 sequence is CASSFGQGDEKLFF. For the CDR3, the DNA is TGTGCCAGCAGCTTTGGACAGGGCGATGAAAAACTGTTTTTT. The full variable domain, completed using reference TRBV7-9 and TRBJ1-4, is DTGVSQNPRHKITKRGQNVTFRCDPISEHNRLYWYRQTLGQGPEFLTYFQNEAQLEKSRLLSDRFSAERPKGSFSTLEIQRTEQGDSAMYLCASSFGQGDEKLFFGSGTQLSVL.

The CDR3 nucleotides read TGCGCCAGCAGCCCTTCAACCGGGACTAGCGCCCTCAACACAGATACGCAGTATTTT. It codes for CASSPSTGTSALNTDTQYF. The chain has TRBV5-1 and TRBJ2-3, with 10 bases fitting TRBD2. Trimming removed 4 bases from V and 2 bases from J; junction bases left unmatched: 16. The CDR3 has 19 amino acids. Germline V gives CDR1 SGHRS, CDR2 YFSETQ.

Here the CDR3 reads CASSPGQGALLNTEAFF. The CDR3 nucleotides read TGTGCCAGCAGCCCAGGACAGGGGGCCCTCCTGAACACTGAAGCTTTCTTT. The chain couples TRBV7-6 to TRBJ1-1; 11 positions agree with TRBD1. Germline V CDR1 and CDR2: SGHVS, FNYEAQ. V lost 5 bases to trimming and J lost 0 bases; unmatched junction nucleotides: 8. This CDR3 has 17 residues.

The count of this clone is one. CDR3 amino acids: CASSQILVAVYNSPLHF. CDR3 in DNA: TGCGCCAGCAGCCAAATTCTCGTAGCTGTTTATAATTCACCCCTCCACTTT. V usage is TRBV4-1 and J usage is TRBJ1-6; no clear D. Germline CDR1 MGHRA, CDR2 YSYEKL. V was trimmed by 2 bases and J by 4 bases, leaving 15 bases between them. This CDR3 spans 17 amino acids.